This T cell receptor (beta chain) came from a study of CD8+ T cells in alopecia areata. Study-wide points: Among patients, TCR sharing was less clear than in mice, a difference possibly due in part to HLA diversity in the patient population. Alopecia totalis/universalis scalp especially showed more expanded CD8+ clones than normal scalp.

Germline V gene lookup returns CDR1 SGHVS and CDR2 FQNEAQ. This CDR3 has 14 residues. Trimming removed 2 bases at V and 0 bases at J, with 5 bases between. To note about this clone: What it recognizes is unknown.

Extracted RNA was reverse transcribed into cDNA, the sequencing template. The repertoire was sequenced with immunoSEQ multiplex PCR; TCRdb's copy has only in-frame clones and lacks some. Among roughly 200,000 clones listed, about 55% were seen once. Regarding treatment: oral pan-JAK inhibitor, 5-10 mg twice daily. The sequence was collected from a human donor with alopecia areata. This rearrangement joins TRBV7-8 to TRBJ2-1, with D unclear. Sample: CD8+ T cells sorted from blood, taken at week 24, from a patient treated with tofacitinib. The CDR3 DNA follows: TGTGCCAGCAGCTTACTCCTCTCCTACAATGAGCAGTTCTTC. The encoded protein is CASSLLLSYNEQFF. The full variable domain, with the rest looked up from reference TRBV7-8 and TRBJ2-1, is GAGVSQSPRYKVAKRGQDVALRCDPISGHVSLFWYQQALGQGPEFLTYFQNEAQLDKSGLPSDRFFAERPEGSVSTLKIQRTQQEDSAVYLCASSLLLSYNEQFFGPGTRLTVL.